The 4 T cell receptor beta chains below all came from one sample that was sequenced in a study of regulatory T cells in long-lasting Graves disease. Time point meaning: newly diagnosed GD, antithyroid drugs for less than 3 months. Making the TCR library involved RNA that had been extracted from PBMCs. TCR beta libraries were built with iRepertoire HTBI primers and Arm-PCR of CDR3 regions. TCRdb analysed the multiplex PCR reads with MiXCR anew, one entry per CDR3 protein. The sample includes approximately 400,000 distinct CDR3 sequences, over 12% of them seen just once. This sample also belongs to another study, concerning T cells in Graves' hyperthyroidism and ophthalmopathy.

Sequenced material: peripheral blood mononuclear cells (PBMCs), taken at new diagnosis, from a patient treated with antithyroid drugs. The receptors here all came from a woman in her forties with Graves disease.

The V call is TRBV3-1, the J call TRBJ2-7; no clear D gene. Trimming took off 0 bases at V and 7 bases at J, with 10 bases between the two ends. CDR1 is LGHDT, CDR2 YNNKEL, per germline (reference sequence). The CDR3 is 13 residues long. As DNA, the CDR3 is TGTGCCAGCAGCCAAGAAGACCGCTTGGAGCAGTACTTC. Protein sequence: CASSQEDRLEQYF.

The chain uses TRBV11-3 and TRBJ2-1; 7 bases are shared with TRBD1. Germline-derived CDR1 and CDR2 are SGHNT and YENEEA. The CDR3 has 16 residues. V trimming: 2 bases; J trimming: 4 bases; junction bases outside the gene matches: 8. The CDR3 nucleotides are TGTGCCAGCAGCTTATCCGGGACAGCCATTTACAATGAGCAGTTCTTC. It codes for CASSLSGTAIYNEQFF.

This clonotype has at least ten counts. The chain has TRBV4-1 and TRBJ1-6; tentative D call: TRBD1 (6 bases). Trimming took 0 bases from V and 6 from J, leaving 12 bases between them. This CDR3 spans 16 amino acids. The V gene's germline CDR1 is MGHRA and CDR2 YSYEKL. CDR3 in amino acids: CASSQEGHPPNSPLHF. The CDR3 DNA reads TGCGCCAGCAGCCAAGAGGGACACCCCCCTAATTCACCCCTCCACTTT.

In this sample, this clonotype turned up many times. The chain combines TRBV28 with TRBJ2-5; the D gene is possibly TRBD2 (6 bases). Trimming shortened V by 5 bases and J by 2 bases, and 21 bases separated the two germline ends. The germline CDR1 and CDR2 sequences are MDHEN and SYDVKM. This CDR3 spans 17 amino acids. The CDR3 sequence is CASSTHTSRPGQETQYF. For the CDR3, the DNA is TGTGCCAGCAGTACTCATACTAGCAGGCCAGGGCAAGAGACCCAGTACTTC.